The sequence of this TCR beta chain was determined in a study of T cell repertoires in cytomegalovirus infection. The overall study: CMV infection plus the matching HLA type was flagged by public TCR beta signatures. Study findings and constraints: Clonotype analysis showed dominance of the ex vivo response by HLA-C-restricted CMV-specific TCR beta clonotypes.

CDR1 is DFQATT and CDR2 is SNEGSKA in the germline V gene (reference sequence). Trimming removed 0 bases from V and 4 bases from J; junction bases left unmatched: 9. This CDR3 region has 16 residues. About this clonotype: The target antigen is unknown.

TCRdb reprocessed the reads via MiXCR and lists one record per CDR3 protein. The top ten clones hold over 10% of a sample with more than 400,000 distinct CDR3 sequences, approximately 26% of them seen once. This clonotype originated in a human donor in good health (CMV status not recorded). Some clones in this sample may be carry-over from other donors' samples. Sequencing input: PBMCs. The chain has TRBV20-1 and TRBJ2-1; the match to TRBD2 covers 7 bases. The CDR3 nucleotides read TGCAGTGCTAGAGATTTCCCGCGGGAGACTTACAATGAGCAGTTCTTC. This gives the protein CSARDFPRETYNEQFF.